Given below is one T cell receptor beta chain in context. The PCR made use of 60 Vbeta and 13 Jbeta primers. Repertoires were generated with immunoSEQ multiplex PCR, while TCRdb's copy carries only in-frame clones and drops some. The sample shows around 130,000 clones, 70% to 80% of them seen only once. The data stem from a study of cytomegalovirus exposure and HLA in healthy donors. V lost 6 bases to trimming and J lost 5 bases; unmatched junction nucleotides: 9. The CDR3 extends over 15 amino acids. Germline CDR1 is MNHEY and CDR2 is SMNVEV (reference sequence). What was sequenced was PBMCs. This TCR came from a man between 18 and 29 years old in good health and CMV-seronegative. The chain links TRBV27 to TRBJ1-4; 7 bases fit TRBD1. The CDR3 spells CASRDPGQPNEKLFF. Here the CDR3 DNA reads TGTGCCAGCAGAGATCCGGGACAGCCAAATGAAAAACTGTTTTTT.